The 21 T cell receptor beta chains given below trace back to one sample, sequenced in a study of T cell responses to AZD1222 COVID-19 vaccine. The assay was immunoSEQ multiplex PCR, and TCRdb's table has in-frame clones only and misses some. The sample has roughly 120,000 clones, approximately 85% seen once. Source: peripheral blood, taken on day 0 of AZD1222 vaccination. These receptors were collected from an adult in good health.

V is TRBV2 and J is TRBJ2-7, with TRBD1 matching 7 bases. The ends lost 8 bases at V and 2 bases at J; junction bases unmatched: 9. This CDR3 is built from 14 residues. From germline, CDR1 is SNHLY and CDR2 FYNNEI. The CDR3 region is CASRSGTVTYEQYF. As DNA, the CDR3 is TGTGCCAGCCGATCCGGGACAGTGACCTACGAGCAGTACTTC.

The V gene is TRBV24-1, the J gene TRBJ2-3, with 7 bases aligning to TRBD2. With V trimmed by 9 bases and J by 3 bases, 8 bases remained unmatched. The CDR3 has 14 amino acids. The germline V gene has CDR1 KGHDR and CDR2 SFDVKD. DNA of the CDR3: TGTGCCACCGCGGCGGGAGATAGGACAGATACGCAGTATTTT. Encoded protein: CATAAGDRTDTQYF.

This clone was observed a handful of times. This chain links TRBV5-1 with TRBJ1-1; TRBD1 agrees at 8 bases. The CDR3 has 15 residues. Germline CDR1 reads SGHRS; CDR2 reads YFSETQ. Trimming took 5 bases from V and 0 from J; bases not matched to a gene: 6. CDR3 residues: CASSPGQGMNTEAFF. The CDR3 DNA reads as TGCGCCAGCAGTCCTGGACAGGGTATGAACACTGAAGCTTTCTTT.

The J gene is TRBJ1-1, the V gene TRBV7-3, with 7 bases lining up with TRBD1. Germline lookup yields CDR1 SGHTA and CDR2 FQGTGA. The ends lost 4 bases at V and 5 bases at J; junction bases unmatched: 7. CDR3 length: 14 residues. This chain's CDR3 is CASSSTTGQTEAFF. The CDR3, as DNA: TGTGCCAGCAGCTCCACGACAGGGCAGACTGAAGCTTTCTTT. Complete variable domain (other parts from reference TRBV7-3 and TRBJ1-1): GAGVSQTPSNKVTEKGKYVELRCDPISGHTALYWYRQSLGQGPEFLIYFQGTGAADDSGLPNDRFFAVRPEGSVSTLKIQRTERGDSAVYLCASSSTTGQTEAFFGQGTRLTVV.

The V gene is TRBV29-1, the J gene TRBJ1-2, with D tentatively TRBD1 (6 bases). CDR1 and CDR2 from the germline V gene are SQVTM and ANQGSEA. The CDR3 runs 13 residues. V lost 0 bases and J 1 base, leaving 6 bases between the germline ends. CDR3 DNA: TGCAGCGTTGAAGAACAGGGTAACTATGGCTACACCTTC. Residues: CSVEEQGNYGYTF.

The chain uses TRBV21-1 and TRBJ2-1. TRBV21-1 is a listed pseudogene. The CDR3 has 16 amino acids. CDR3 DNA sequence: TGTGCCAGCAGCAATGACGGTCGAACTGGGGGTTGTGAGCAGTTCTTC. The encoded protein is CASSNDGRTGGCEQFF.

V gene TRBV30 combines with J gene TRBJ1-5; D not certain. Germline assignment: CDR1 GTSNPN and CDR2 SVGIG (reference sequence). This CDR3 has 13 residues. The germline V and J ends were trimmed by 0 bases and 7 bases, with 10 bases remaining between them. The CDR3 here is CAWSVLATQPQHF. In nucleotides, the CDR3 is TGTGCCTGGAGTGTATTGGCGACACAGCCCCAGCATTTT.

V is TRBV18 and J is TRBJ1-1, with D possibly being TRBD1 (5 bases). Germline CDR1 is KGHSH and CDR2 is LQKENI. The germline V and J ends were trimmed by 3 bases and 0 bases, with 14 bases remaining between them. This CDR3 contains 16 residues. In DNA form, the CDR3 reads TGTGCCAGCTCACCCCAGCAGGGAAGAATGAACACTGAAGCTTTCTTT. It specifies CASSPQQGRMNTEAFF.

The chain uses TRBV11-3 and TRBJ2-7; D might be TRBD1 or TRBD2, each matching 5 bases. In germline, CDR1 is SGHNT, CDR2 YENEEA. V lost 3 bases and J lost 3, with 12 bases in between. The CDR3 sequence is 14 residues long. CDR3 loop: CASSLGDRNYEQYF. CDR3 nucleotide sequence: TGTGCCAGCAGCTTGGGGGACCGCAACTACGAGCAGTACTTC. The variable domain in full, completed from reference TRBV11-3 and TRBJ2-7, reads EAGVVQSPRYKIIEKKQPVAFWCNPISGHNTLYWYLQNLGQGPELLIRYENEEAVDDSQLPKDRFSAERLKGVDSTLKIQPAELGDSAVYLCASSLGDRNYEQYFGPGTRLTVT.

This clone was found a few times. The CDR3 DNA is TGTGCCAGAAGCTCCTGGGACAGTTGCTCTTCTTTTTATAGCAATCAGCCCCAGCATTTT. Protein: CARSSWDSCSSFYSNQPQHF. The genes are TRBV5-3 and TRBJ1-5, with 7 bases fitting TRBD1. TRBV5-3 is designated an ORF whose function remains uncertain. This CDR3 has 20 residues. V gave up 3 bases and J gave up 0 bases; unmatched junction bases: 18.

The gene calls are TRBV29-1 and TRBJ1-2; a weak D match, TRBD1 (5 bases). V lost 4 bases and J 3 bases, leaving 15 bases between the germline ends. Germline CDR1 and CDR2: SQVTM and ANQGSEA. CDR3 size: 14 residues. In nucleotides, the CDR3 is TGCAGCGTTGGTGGGAAGGGGTCTCACTATGGCTACACCTTC. This encodes CSVGGKGSHYGYTF.

The rearrangement joins TRBV11-2 to TRBJ1-5; possible D gene TRBD1, 6 bases. V was trimmed by 1 base and J by 3 bases, leaving 10 bases between them. The CDR3 has 15 residues. CDR1 and CDR2 (germline): SGHAT, FQNNGV. CDR3 nucleotides: TGTGCCAGCAGCTTAGTATCGGGGGCCAATCAGCCCCAGCATTTT. Its protein product is CASSLVSGANQPQHF.

This chain connects TRBV20-1 to TRBJ2-7; TRBD2 aligns across 8 bases. This CDR3 contains 14 residues. From germline, CDR1 is DFQATT and CDR2 SNEGSKA (reference sequence). J was trimmed by 1 base and V by 3 bases; bases with no gene match: 5. In DNA form, the CDR3 reads TGCAGTGCTAGTCTAACGGGGGGGTCCTACGAGCAGTACTTC. Residues: CSASLTGGSYEQYF.

The chain carries TRBV28 and TRBJ1-4; D remains ambiguous. The CDR3 has 12 residues. Deletions cut 7 bases from V and 8 bases from J, with 11 bases between. Germline V gene data show CDR1 as MDHEN and CDR2 as SYDVKM. The CDR3 nucleotides read TGTGCCAGCACTGACCCGGGGGAAAAACTGTTTTTT. It translates to CASTDPGEKLFF. Drawing the rest from reference TRBV28 and TRBJ1-4, the complete variable domain is DVKVTQSSRYLVKRTGEKVFLECVQDMDHENMFWYRQDPGLGLRLIYFSYDVKMKEKGDIPEGYSVSREKKERFSLILESASTNQTSMYLCASTDPGEKLFFGSGTQLSVL.

The rearrangement uses TRBV28 and TRBJ2-1; TRBD1 matches at 8 bases. The CDR3 is made up of 14 amino acids. The V gene's germline CDR1 is MDHEN and CDR2 SYDVKM. The J segment lost 6 bases and the V segment lost 8 bases, leaving 9 bases of the junction unmatched. CDR3 nucleotide sequence: TGTGCCAGCCTACAGGGGGGTGATCGCAATGAGCAGTTCTTC. It encodes CASLQGGDRNEQFF.

The chain links TRBV5-1 to TRBJ1-5; the D gene is possibly TRBD1 (5 bases). Trimming removed 2 bases from V and 0 bases from J, with 18 bases in between. CDR3 length equals 18 residues. Germline lookup yields CDR1 SGHRS and CDR2 YFSETQ. The CDR3 DNA follows: TGCGCCAGCAGCTTCCTTCCTTTGGGGGGTGATAGCAATCAGCCCCAGCATTTT. It translates to CASSFLPLGGDSNQPQHF. The whole variable domain, filled in from reference TRBV5-1 and TRBJ1-5, reads KAGVTQTPRYLIKTRGQQVTLSCSPISGHRSVSWYQQTPGQGLQFLFEYFSETQRNKGNFPGRFSGRQFSNSRSEMNVSTLELGDSALYLCASSFLPLGGDSNQPQHFGDGTRLSIL.

The rearrangement links TRBV7-3 to TRBJ1-1, with D unresolved. There are 14 residues in the CDR3. Germline CDR1 reads SGHTA; CDR2 reads FQGTGA. Trimming shortened V by 4 bases and J by 4 bases, and 13 bases separated the two germline ends. The CDR3 is CASSSGSRGTEAFF. In DNA, the CDR3 is TGTGCCAGCAGCTCTGGATCCCGGGGCACTGAAGCTTTCTTT.

V gene TRBV24-1 combines with J gene TRBJ2-2; D unclear. Germline lookup yields CDR1 KGHDR and CDR2 SFDVKD. This CDR3 has 15 residues. Trimming stripped 3 bases from V and 6 bases from J, with 13 bases between. The chain's CDR3 is CATSDPADGAGELFF. CDR3 bases: TGTGCCACCAGTGATCCCGCGGACGGTGCCGGGGAGCTGTTTTTT.

The rearrangement links TRBV7-2 to TRBJ2-7; D is perhaps TRBD2 (6 bases). Trimming removed 5 bases from V and 4 bases from J, with 18 bases in between. There are 15 residues in the CDR3. Germline-derived CDR1 and CDR2 are SGHTA and FQGNSA. The CDR3, as DNA: TGTGCCAGCAGCCCCTATGGGGGAGGAAATTACGAGCAGTACTTC. Residues: CASSPYGGGNYEQYF.

V and J are TRBV20-1 and TRBJ1-5; no definite D call. Trimming took 3 bases from V and 3 from J, leaving 12 bases between them. CDR1 and CDR2 from the germline V gene are DFQATT and SNEGSKA (reference sequence). CDR3 length equals 14 residues. The CDR3 sequence is CSASIAASNQPQHF. DNA for the CDR3: TGCAGTGCTAGTATCGCAGCTTCCAATCAGCCCCAGCATTTT.

J is TRBJ1-3 and V is TRBV19, with D unclear. This CDR3 is 12 amino acids long. Germline CDR1 and CDR2: LNHDA and SQIVND (reference sequence). Trimming pared 5 bases from V and 7 bases from J, leaving 9 bases between. Here the CDR3 DNA reads TGTGCCAGTAGTTCAGACGGCAACACCATATATTTT. Its translation: CASSSDGNTIYF.